This entry is about one TCR beta chain. Its antigen is unknown. The data were obtained in a study of cytomegalovirus exposure and HLA in healthy donors. Vbeta (60) and Jbeta (13) primers were used in the PCR. The assay was immunoSEQ multiplex PCR, and TCRdb's table has in-frame clones only and misses some. Of 100,000 to 120,000 clones in the sample, approximately 11% were seen once. Those who donated were healthy bone marrow donors. Points from the study as a whole: Several of the most significant clusters appeared, in a later analysis, to be linked to common viral pathogens. Earlier analysis found most TCR beta V segments productive about 87% or about 30% of the time.

This clonotype was obtained from a man aged 40-50 years in good health and CMV-seropositive. Sequences were obtained from PBMCs.

The CDR3 DNA reads TGTGCCAGTGCGGTTGGGAACTATGGCTACACCTTC. It translates to CASAVGNYGYTF. The chain couples TRBV19 to TRBJ1-2; the D is unclear. V was clipped by 8 bases and J by 2 bases, with 9 bases between them. Germline loops: CDR1 LNHDA, CDR2 SQIVND (reference sequence). The CDR3 totals 12 residues.